The TCR beta chain described here comes from a study of cytomegalovirus exposure and HLA in healthy donors. Regarding the study as a whole: What a later analysis showed was that several of the most significant clusters appeared linked to common viral pathogens. The authors later linked a missense DCLRE1C variant to TCR beta V- and J-gene trimming. In an earlier analysis, productive rearrangement rates for most beta V segments clustered near 87% or 30%.

Use of 60 Vbeta and 13 Jbeta primers characterized the PCR. Clones were read by immunoSEQ multiplex PCR, and TCRdb kept only the in-frame ones, dropping some. This table holds 120,000 or so clones, 70% to 85% found once. Worth noting for this clone: Its target is not known.

The material sequenced was PBMCs. The receptor's source is a woman aged 45-60 years in good health and CMV-seronegative.

CDR3 region: CASSLARSSGYEQYF. CDR3 in DNA: TGTGCCAGCAGCTTGGCAAGGTCTAGCGGCTACGAGCAGTACTTC. The rearrangement uses TRBV5-8 and TRBJ2-7, with TRBD2 matching over 7 bases. This CDR3 spans 15 amino acids. CDR1 and CDR2 from the germline V gene are SGHTS and YDEGEE. V was clipped by 0 bases and J by 3 bases; unmatched bases: 6. Full variable domain (rest looked up from reference TRBV5-8 and TRBJ2-7): EAGVTQSPTHLIKTRGQQATLRCSPISGHTSVYWYQQALGLGLQFLLWYDEGEERNRGNFPPRFSGRQFPNYSSELNVNALELEDSALYLCASSLARSSGYEQYFGPGTRLTVT.